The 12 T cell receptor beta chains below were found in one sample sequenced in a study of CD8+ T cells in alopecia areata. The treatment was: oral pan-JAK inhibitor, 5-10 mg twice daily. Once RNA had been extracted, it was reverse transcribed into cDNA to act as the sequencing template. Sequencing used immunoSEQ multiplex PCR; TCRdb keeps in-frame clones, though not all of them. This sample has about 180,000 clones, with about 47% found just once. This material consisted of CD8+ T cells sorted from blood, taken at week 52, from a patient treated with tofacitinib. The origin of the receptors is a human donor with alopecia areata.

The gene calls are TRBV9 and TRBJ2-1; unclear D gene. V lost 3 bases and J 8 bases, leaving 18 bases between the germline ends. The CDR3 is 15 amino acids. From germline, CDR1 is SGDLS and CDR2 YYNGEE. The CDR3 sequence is CASSALPQARDEQFF. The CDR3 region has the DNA TGTGCCAGCAGCGCCCTACCCCAGGCGCGCGATGAGCAGTTCTTC.

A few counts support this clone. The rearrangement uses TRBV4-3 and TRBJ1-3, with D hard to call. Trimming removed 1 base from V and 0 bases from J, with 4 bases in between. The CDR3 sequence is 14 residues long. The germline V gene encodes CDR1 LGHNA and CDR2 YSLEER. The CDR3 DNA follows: TGCGCCAGCAGCCAAGTACCCTCTGGAAACACCATATATTTT. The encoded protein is CASSQVPSGNTIYF.

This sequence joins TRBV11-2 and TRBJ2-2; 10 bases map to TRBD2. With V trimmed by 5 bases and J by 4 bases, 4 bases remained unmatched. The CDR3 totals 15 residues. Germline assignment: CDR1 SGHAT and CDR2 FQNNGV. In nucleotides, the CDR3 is TGTGCCAGCAGCATAGGACTAGCGGCCACCGGGGAGCTGTTTTTT. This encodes CASSIGLAATGELFF.

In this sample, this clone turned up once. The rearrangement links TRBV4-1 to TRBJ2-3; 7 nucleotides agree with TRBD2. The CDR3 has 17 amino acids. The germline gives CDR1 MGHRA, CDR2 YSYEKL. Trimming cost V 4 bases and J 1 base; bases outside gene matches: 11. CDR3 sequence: CASSLMPPLAGTDTQYF. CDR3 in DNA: TGCGCCAGCAGCCTAATGCCACCGCTAGCGGGCACAGATACGCAGTATTTT.

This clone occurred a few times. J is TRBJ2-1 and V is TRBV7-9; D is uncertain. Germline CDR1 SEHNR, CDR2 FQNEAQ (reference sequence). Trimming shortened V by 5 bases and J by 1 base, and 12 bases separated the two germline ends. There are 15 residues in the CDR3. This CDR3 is CASSLRARSYNEQFF. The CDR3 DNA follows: TGTGCCAGCAGCCTGCGAGCGAGGTCCTACAATGAGCAGTTCTTC. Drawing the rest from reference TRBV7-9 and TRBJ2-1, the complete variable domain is DTGVSQNPRHKITKRGQNVTFRCDPISEHNRLYWYRQTLGQGPEFLTYFQNEAQLEKSRLLSDRFSAERPKGSFSTLEIQRTEQGDSAMYLCASSLRARSYNEQFFGPGTRLTVL.

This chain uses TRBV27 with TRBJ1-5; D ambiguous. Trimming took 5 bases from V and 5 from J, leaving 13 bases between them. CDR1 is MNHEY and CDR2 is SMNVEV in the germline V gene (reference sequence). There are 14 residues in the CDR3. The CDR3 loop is CASSPRSWDQPQHF. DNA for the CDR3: TGTGCCAGCAGTCCTCGAAGTTGGGATCAGCCCCAGCATTTT.

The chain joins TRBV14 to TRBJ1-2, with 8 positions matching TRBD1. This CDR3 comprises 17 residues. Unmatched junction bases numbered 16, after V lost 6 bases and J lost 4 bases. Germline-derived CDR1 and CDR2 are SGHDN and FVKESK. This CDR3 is CASSPAKGQGFGYGYTF. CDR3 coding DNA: TGTGCCAGCAGTCCTGCCAAAGGACAGGGCTTTGGCTATGGCTACACCTTC.

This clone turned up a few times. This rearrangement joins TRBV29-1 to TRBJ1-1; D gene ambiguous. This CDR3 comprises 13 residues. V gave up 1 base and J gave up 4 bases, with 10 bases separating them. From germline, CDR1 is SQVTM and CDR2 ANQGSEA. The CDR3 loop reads CSVEVGEGTEAFF. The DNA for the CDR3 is TGCAGCGTTGAAGTTGGGGAGGGCACTGAAGCTTTCTTT.

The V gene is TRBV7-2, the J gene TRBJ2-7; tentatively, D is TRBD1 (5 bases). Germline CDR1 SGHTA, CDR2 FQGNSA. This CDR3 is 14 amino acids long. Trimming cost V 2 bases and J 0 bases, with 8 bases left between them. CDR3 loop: CASSLFQGSYEQYF. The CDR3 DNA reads TGTGCCAGCAGCTTATTTCAGGGCTCCTACGAGCAGTACTTC.

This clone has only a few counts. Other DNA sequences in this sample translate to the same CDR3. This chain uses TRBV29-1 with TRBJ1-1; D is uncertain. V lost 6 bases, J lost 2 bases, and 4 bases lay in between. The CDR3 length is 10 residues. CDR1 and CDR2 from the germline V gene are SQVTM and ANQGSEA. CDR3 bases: TGCAGCGTAGTAAACACTGAAGCTTTCTTT. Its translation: CSVVNTEAFF.

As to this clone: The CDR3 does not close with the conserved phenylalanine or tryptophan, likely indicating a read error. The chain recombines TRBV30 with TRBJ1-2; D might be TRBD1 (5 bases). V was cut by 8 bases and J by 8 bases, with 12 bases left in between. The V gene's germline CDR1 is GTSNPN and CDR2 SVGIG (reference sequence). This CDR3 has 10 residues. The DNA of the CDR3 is TGTGCCGGGGACGGCTACGGCTACACCCTC. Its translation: CAGDGYGYTL.

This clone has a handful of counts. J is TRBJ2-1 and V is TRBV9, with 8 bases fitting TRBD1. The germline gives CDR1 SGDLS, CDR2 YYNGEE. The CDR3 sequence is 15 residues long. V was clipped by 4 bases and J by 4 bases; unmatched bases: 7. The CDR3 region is CASSQRTGPYNEQFF. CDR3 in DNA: TGTGCCAGCAGCCAGAGGACAGGGCCTTACAATGAGCAGTTCTTC.